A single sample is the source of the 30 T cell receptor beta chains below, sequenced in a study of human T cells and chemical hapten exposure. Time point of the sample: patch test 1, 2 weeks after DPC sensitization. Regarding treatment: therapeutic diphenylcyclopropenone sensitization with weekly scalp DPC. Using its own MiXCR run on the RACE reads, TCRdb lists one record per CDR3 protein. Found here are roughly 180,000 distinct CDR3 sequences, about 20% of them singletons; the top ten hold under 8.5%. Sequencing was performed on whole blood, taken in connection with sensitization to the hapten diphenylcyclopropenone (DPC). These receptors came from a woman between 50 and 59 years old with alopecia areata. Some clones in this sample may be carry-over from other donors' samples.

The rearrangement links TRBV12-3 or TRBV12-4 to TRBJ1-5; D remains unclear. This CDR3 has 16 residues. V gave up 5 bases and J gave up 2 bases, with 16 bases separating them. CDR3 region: CASSPEMKRGNQPQHF. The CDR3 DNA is TGTGCCAGCAGTCCCGAGATGAAACGGGGCAATCAGCCCCAGCATTTT.

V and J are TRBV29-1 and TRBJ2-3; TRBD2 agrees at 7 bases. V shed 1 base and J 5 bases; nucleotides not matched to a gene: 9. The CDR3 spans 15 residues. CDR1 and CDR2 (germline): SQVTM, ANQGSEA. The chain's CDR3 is CSVEGLAGAGDTQYF. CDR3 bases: TGCAGCGTTGAAGGACTGGCGGGAGCCGGAGATACGCAGTATTTT.

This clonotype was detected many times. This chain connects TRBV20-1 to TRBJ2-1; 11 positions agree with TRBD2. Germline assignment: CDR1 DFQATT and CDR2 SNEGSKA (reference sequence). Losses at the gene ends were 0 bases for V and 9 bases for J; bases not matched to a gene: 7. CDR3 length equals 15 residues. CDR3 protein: CSARELAGDGGEQFF. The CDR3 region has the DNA TGCAGTGCTAGAGAACTAGCGGGAGACGGGGGTGAGCAGTTCTTC.

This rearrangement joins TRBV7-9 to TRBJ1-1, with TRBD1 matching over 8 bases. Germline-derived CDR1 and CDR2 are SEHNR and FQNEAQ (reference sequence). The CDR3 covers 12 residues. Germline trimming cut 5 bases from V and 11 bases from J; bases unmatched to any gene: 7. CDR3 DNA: TGTGCCAGCAGCCCTGGACAGGGATGGGCTTTCTTT. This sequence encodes CASSPGQGWAFF.

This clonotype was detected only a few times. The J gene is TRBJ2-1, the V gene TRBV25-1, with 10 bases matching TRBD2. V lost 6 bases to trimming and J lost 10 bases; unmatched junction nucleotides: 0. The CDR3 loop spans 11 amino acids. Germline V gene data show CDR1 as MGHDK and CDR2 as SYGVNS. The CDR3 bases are TGTGCCAGCAGGGGACTAGCGGAGCAGTTCTTC. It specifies CASRGLAEQFF.

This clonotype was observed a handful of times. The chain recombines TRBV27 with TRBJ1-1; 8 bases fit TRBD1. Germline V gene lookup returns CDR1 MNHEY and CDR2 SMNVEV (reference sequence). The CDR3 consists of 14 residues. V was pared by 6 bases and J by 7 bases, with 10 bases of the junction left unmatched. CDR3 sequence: CASSPDRVGLEAFF. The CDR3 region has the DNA TGTGCCAGCAGCCCGGACAGGGTCGGCCTTGAAGCTTTCTTT.

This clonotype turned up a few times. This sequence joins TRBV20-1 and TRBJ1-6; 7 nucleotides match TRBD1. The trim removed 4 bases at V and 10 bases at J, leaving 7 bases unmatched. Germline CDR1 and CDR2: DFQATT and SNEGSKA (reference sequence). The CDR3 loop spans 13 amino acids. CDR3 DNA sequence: TGCAGTGCTACGACAGGGTCATGGTCACCCCTCCACTTT. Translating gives CSATTGSWSPLHF.

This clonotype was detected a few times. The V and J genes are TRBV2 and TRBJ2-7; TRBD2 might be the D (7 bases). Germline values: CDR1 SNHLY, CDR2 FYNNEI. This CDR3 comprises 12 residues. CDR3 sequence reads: CARDGGRSEQYF. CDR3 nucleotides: TGTGCTCGCGACGGGGGGCGATCCGAGCAGTACTTC. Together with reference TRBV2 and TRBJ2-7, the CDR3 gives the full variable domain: EPEVTQTPSHQVTQMGQEVILRCVPISNHLYFYWYRQILGQKVEFLVSFYNNEISEKSEIFDDQFSVERPDGSNFTLKIRSTKLEDSAMYFCARDGGRSEQYFGPGTRLTVT.

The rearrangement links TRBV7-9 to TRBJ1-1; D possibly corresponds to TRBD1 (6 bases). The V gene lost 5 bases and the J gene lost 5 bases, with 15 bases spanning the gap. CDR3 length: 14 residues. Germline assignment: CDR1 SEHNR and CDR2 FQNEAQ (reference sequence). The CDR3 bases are TGTGCCAGCAGCCACGCAGGGGCCAGGACTGAAGCTTTCTTT. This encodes CASSHAGARTEAFF.

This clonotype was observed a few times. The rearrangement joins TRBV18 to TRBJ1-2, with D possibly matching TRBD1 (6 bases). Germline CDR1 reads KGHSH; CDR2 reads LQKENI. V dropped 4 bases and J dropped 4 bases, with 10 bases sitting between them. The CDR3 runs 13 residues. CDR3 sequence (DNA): TGTGCCAGCTCACAGGGGGTTGGCTATGGCTACACCTTC. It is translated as CASSQGVGYGYTF.

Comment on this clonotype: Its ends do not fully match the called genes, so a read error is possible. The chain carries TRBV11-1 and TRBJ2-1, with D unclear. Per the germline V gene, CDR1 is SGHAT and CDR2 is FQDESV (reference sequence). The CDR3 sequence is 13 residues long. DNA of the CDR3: TGTGGCAGCAGCTTAACCGACCTCAATGAGCAGTTCTTC. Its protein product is CGSSLTDLNEQFF.

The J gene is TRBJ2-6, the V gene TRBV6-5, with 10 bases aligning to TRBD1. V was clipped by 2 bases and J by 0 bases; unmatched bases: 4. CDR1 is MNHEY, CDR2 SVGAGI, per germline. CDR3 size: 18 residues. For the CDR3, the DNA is TGTGCCAGCAGTTACCTCGGGACAGGGGCCTCTGGGGCCAACGTCCTGACTTTC. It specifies CASSYLGTGASGANVLTF.

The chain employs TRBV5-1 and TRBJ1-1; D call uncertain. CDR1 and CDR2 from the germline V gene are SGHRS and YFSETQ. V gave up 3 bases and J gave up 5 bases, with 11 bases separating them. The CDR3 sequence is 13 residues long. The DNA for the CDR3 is TGCGCCAGCAGCTCGGGGATAGGGACTGAAGCTTTCTTT. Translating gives CASSSGIGTEAFF. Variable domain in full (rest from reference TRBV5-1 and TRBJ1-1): KAGVTQTPRYLIKTRGQQVTLSCSPISGHRSVSWYQQTPGQGLQFLFEYFSETQRNKGNFPGRFSGRQFSNSRSEMNVSTLELGDSALYLCASSSGIGTEAFFGQGTRLTVV.

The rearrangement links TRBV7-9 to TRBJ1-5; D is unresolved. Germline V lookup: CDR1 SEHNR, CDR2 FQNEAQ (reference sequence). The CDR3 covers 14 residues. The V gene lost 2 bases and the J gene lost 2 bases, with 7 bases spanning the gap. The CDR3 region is CASSLSVGNQPQHF. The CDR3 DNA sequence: TGTGCCAGCAGCTTAAGCGTGGGCAATCAGCCCCAGCATTTT. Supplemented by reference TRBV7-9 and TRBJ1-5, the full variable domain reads DTGVSQNPRHKITKRGQNVTFRCDPISEHNRLYWYRQTLGQGPEFLTYFQNEAQLEKSRLLSDRFSAERPKGSFSTLEIQRTEQGDSAMYLCASSLSVGNQPQHFGDGTRLSIL.

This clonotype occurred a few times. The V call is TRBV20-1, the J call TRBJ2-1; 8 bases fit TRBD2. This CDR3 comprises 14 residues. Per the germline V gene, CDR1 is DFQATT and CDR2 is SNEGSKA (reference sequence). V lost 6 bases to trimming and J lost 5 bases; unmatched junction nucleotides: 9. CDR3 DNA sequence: TGCAGTGCCTACAATAGCGGGATCGACAATGAGCAGTTCTTC. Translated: CSAYNSGIDNEQFF.

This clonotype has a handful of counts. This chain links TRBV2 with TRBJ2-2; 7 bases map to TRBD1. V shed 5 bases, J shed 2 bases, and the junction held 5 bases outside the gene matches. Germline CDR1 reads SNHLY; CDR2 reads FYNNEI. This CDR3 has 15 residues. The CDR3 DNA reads TGTGCCAGCAGTCGACAGGGCCCAAACACCGGGGAGCTGTTTTTT. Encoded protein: CASSRQGPNTGELFF.

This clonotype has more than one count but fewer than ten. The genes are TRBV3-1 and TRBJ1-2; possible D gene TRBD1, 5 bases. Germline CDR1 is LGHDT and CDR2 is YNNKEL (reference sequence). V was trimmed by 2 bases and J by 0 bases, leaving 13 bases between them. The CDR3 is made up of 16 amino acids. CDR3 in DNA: TGTGCCAGCAGCCAAACCCCCGGGACGGCTAACTATGGCTACACCTTC. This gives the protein CASSQTPGTANYGYTF.

CDR3 sequence: CASSLTVASYNEQFF. The CDR3 DNA reads as TGCGCCAGCAGCTTGACAGTTGCCTCCTACAATGAGCAGTTCTTC. This chain joins TRBV5-1 and TRBJ2-1; D is unresolved. Deletions cut 1 base from V and 0 bases from J, with 8 bases between. This CDR3 is built from 15 residues. Looked up from germline, CDR1 is SGHRS and CDR2 is YFSETQ.

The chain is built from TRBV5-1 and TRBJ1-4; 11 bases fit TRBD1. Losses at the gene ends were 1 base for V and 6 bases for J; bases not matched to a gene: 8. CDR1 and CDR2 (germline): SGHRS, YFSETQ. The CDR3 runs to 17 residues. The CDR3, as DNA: TGCGCCAGCAGCTTGACCGGGACAGGGGGAAGCGATGAAAAACTGTTTTTT. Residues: CASSLTGTGGSDEKLFF.

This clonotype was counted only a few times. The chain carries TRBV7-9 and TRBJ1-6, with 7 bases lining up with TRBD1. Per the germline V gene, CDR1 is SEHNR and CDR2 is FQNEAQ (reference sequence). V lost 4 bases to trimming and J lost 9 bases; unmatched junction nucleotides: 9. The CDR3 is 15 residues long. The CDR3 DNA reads TGTGCCAGCAGCTCCTCCACAGGGGTAGGTTCACCCCTCCACTTT. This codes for CASSSSTGVGSPLHF.

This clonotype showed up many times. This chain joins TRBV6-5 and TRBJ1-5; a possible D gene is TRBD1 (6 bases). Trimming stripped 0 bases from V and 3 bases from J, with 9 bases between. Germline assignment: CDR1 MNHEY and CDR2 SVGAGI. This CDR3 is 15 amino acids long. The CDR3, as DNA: TGTGCCAGCAGTTACTCCACAGGGACCAATCAGCCCCAGCATTTT. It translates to CASSYSTGTNQPQHF.

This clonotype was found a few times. CDR3 nucleotide sequence: TGTGCCAGCAGCTTCGATGGCAACACAGATACGCAGTATTTT. This gives the protein CASSFDGNTDTQYF. The chain employs TRBV7-9 and TRBJ2-3, with unresolved D. The V gene's germline CDR1 is SEHNR and CDR2 FQNEAQ (reference sequence). This CDR3 is built from 14 residues. V was shortened by 3 bases and J by 2 bases, with 9 bases between the two germline ends. Full variable domain (outside the CDR3, taken from reference TRBV7-9 and TRBJ2-3): DTGVSQNPRHKITKRGQNVTFRCDPISEHNRLYWYRQTLGQGPEFLTYFQNEAQLEKSRLLSDRFSAERPKGSFSTLEIQRTEQGDSAMYLCASSFDGNTDTQYFGPGTRLTVL.

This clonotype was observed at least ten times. The CDR3 DNA follows: TGTGCCAGCAGTTACTCGTTCGTCAATTCACCCCTCCACTTT. It specifies CASSYSFVNSPLHF. This rearrangement joins TRBV6-5 to TRBJ1-6; D call uncertain. Germline V gene lookup returns CDR1 MNHEY and CDR2 SVGAGI. V lost 0 bases to trimming and J lost 7 bases, with 7 bases between them. This CDR3 spans 14 amino acids.

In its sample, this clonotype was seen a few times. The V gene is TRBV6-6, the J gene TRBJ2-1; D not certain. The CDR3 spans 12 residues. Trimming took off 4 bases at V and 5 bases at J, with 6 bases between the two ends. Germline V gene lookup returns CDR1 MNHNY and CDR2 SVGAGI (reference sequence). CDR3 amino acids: CASSSGDNEQFF. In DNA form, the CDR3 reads TGTGCCAGCAGTTCTGGGGACAATGAGCAGTTCTTC.

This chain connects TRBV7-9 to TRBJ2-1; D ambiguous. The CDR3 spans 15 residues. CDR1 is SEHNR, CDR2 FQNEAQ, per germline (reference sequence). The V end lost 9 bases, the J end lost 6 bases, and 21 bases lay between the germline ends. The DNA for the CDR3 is TGTGCCAGTCTATTGGGAATGCAGAATCTCAATGAGCAGTTCTTC. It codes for CASLLGMQNLNEQFF.

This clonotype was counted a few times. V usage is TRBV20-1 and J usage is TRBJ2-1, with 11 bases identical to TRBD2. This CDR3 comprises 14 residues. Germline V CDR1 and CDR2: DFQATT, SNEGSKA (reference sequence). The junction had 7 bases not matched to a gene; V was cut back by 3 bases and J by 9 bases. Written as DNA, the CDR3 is TGCAGTGCTAGGGATAGCGGGAGGGCCGGTGAGCAGTTCTTC. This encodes CSARDSGRAGEQFF.

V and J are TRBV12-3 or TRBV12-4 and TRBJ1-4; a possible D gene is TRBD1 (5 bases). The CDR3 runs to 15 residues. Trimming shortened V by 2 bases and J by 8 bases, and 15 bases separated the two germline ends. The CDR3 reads CASSLSAGPEEKLFF. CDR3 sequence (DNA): TGTGCCAGCAGTTTAAGCGCAGGGCCTGAAGAAAAACTGTTTTTT.

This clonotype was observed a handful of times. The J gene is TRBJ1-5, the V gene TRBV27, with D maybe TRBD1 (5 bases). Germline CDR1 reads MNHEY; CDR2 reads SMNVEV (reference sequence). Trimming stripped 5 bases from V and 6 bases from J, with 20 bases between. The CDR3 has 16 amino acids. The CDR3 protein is CASSPLGDQGGQPQHF. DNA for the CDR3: TGTGCCAGCAGTCCGCTAGGGGACCAGGGCGGTCAGCCCCAGCATTTT.

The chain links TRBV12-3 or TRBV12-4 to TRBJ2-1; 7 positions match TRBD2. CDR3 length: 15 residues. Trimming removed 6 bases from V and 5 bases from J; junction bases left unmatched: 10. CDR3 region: CASSFPGGRHNEQFF. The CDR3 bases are TGTGCCAGCAGCTTCCCGGGGGGTAGGCACAATGAGCAGTTCTTC.

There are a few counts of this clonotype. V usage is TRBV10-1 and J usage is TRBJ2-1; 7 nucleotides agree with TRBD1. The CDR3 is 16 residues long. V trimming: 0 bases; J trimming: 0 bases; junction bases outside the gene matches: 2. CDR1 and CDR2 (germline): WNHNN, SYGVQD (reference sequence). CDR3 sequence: CASSESTGSSYNEQFF. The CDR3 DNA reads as TGCGCCAGCAGTGAGTCGACAGGGAGCTCCTACAATGAGCAGTTCTTC.